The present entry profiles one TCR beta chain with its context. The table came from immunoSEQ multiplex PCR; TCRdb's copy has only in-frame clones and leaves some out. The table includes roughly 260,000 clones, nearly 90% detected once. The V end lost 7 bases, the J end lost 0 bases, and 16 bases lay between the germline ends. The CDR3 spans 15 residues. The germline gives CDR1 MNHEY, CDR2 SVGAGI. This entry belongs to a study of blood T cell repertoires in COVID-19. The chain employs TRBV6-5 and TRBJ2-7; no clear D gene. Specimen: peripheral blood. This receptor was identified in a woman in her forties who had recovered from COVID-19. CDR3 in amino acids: CASTPLGMISYEQYF. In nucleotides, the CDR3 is TGTGCCAGCACTCCCCTGGGCATGATCTCCTACGAGCAGTACTTC.